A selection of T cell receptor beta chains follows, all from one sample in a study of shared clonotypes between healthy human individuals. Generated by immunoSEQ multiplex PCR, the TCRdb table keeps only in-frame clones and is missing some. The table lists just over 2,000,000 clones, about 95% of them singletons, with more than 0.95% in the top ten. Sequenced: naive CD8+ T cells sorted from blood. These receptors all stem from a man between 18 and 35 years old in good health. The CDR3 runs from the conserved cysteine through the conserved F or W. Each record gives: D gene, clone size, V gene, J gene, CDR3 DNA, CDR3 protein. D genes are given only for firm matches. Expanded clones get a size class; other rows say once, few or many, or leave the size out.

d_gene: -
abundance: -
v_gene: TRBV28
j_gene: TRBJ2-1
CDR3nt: TGTGCCAGCAGCCTGAACAGCGCATCCTACAATGAGCAGTTCTTC
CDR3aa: CASSLNSASYNEQFF

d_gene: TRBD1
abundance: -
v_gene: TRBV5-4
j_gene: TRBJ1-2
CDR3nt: TGTGCCAGCAGCCGCGCAATACAGGGGGGGGACTATGGCTACACCTTC
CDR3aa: CASSRAIQGGDYGYTF

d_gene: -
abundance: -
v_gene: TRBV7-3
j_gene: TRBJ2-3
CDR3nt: TGTGCCAGCAGCGCGGCCAACGGAGATACGCAGTATTTT
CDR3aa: CASSAANGDTQYF

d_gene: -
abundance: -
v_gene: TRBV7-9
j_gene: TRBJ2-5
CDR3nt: TGTGCCAGCAGCTCACCCCAGTACTTC
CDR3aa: CASSSPQYF

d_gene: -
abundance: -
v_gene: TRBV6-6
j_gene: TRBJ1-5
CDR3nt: TGTGCCAGCAGTTACGAAAGTGGCAATCAGCCCCAGCATTTT
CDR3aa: CASSYESGNQPQHF

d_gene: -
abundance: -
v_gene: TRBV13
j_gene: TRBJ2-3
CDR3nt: TGTGCCAGCAGCTTGGTAAGGGGGACAGATACGCAGTATTTT
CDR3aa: CASSLVRGTDTQYF

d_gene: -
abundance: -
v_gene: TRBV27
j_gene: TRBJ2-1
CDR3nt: TGTGCCAGCAGTTTTCAGCTTTACAATGAGCAGTTCTTC
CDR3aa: CASSFQLYNEQFF

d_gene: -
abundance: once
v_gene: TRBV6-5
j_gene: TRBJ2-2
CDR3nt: TGTGCCAGCAGTTACTCAGGGCCCGGGGAGCTGTTTTTT
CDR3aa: CASSYSGPGELFF

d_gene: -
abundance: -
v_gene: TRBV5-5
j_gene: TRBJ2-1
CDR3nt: TGTGCCAGCAGCTTGGTCCTAACCACCTTATCCTACAATGAGCAGTTCTTC
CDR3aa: CASSLVLTTLSYNEQFF

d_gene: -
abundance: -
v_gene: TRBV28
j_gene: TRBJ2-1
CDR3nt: TGTGCCAGCAGTTTTCGCCAGGGGAATGAGCAGTTCTTC
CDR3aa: CASSFRQGNEQFF

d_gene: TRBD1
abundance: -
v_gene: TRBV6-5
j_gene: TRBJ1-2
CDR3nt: TGTGCCAGCAGCCTAGACAGGGAATTTGGCTACACCTTC
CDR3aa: CASSLDREFGYTF

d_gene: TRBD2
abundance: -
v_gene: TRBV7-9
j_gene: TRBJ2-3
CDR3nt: TGTGCCAGCAGCCAGCGGGAGGCAGGGGGAGGCACAGATACGCAGTATTTT
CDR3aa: CASSQREAGGGTDTQYF

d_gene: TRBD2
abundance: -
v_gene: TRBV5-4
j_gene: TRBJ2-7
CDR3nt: TGTGCCAGCGGCGACACTAGCGACTCCTACGAGCAGTACTTC
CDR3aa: CASGDTSDSYEQYF

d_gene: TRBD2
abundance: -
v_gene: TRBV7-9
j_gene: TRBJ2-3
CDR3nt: TGTGCCAGCCGAAGACTAGCGGGGGGGCCGGCAGATACGCAGTATTTT
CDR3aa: CASRRLAGGPADTQYF

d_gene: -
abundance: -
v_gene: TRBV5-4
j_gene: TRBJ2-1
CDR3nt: TGTGCCAGCAGCTCCCCGACTATCGACCACAATGAGCAGTTCTTC
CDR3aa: CASSSPTIDHNEQFF

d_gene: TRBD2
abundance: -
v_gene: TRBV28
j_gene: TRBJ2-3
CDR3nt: TGTGCCAGCAGCACTAACCTAATAGCGGGGGGGCATGCAGATACGCAGTATTTT
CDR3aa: CASSTNLIAGGHADTQYF

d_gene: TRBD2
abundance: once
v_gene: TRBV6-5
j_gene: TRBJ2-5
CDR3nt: TGTGCCAGCAGTTTGTCTGCGTCTAGCGGACAAGAGACCCAGTACTTC
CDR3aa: CASSLSASSGQETQYF

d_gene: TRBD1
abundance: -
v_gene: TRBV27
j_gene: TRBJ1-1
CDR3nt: TGTGCCAGTTGGGACAGGGCGAACACTGAAGCTTTCTTT
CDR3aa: CASWDRANTEAFF

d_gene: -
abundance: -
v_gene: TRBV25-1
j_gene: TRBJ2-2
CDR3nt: TGTGCCAGCAGTGAGAACACCGGGGAGCTGTTTTTT
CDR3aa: CASSENTGELFF

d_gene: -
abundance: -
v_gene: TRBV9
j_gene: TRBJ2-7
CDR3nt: TGTGCCAGCAGCCCGACAGGACACTCAGCCTACGAGCAGTACTTC
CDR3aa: CASSPTGHSAYEQYF

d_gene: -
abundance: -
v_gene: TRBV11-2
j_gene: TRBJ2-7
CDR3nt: TGTGCCAGCAGCTTAGGAGGCGGGATCTACGAGCAGTACTTC
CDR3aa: CASSLGGGIYEQYF

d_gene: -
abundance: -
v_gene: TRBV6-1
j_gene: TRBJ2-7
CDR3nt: TGTGCCAGCAGTGAACGTTCTCAGGGCGGCTACGAGCAGTACTTC
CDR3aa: CASSERSQGGYEQYF

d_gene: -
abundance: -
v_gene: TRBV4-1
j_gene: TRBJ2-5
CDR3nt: TGCGCCAGCAGCCAAGACTACCCTCAGTGGCCCGGGGCAGGGAACCAAGAGACCCAGTACTTC
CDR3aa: CASSQDYPQWPGAGNQETQYF

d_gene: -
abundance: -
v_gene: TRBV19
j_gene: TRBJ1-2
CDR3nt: TGTGCCAGTAGTATGCTGGGCAACGAGGGCTATGGCTACACCTTC
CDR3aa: CASSMLGNEGYGYTF

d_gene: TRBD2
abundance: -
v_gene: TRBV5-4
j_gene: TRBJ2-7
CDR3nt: TGTGCCAGCAGCCCGTACGGACTAGCGGGCAACGAGCAGTACTTC
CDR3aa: CASSPYGLAGNEQYF

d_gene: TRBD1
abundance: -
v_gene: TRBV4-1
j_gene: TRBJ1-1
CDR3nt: TGCGCCAGCAGCCCGGACAGGGTTCAGGGAACTGAAGCTTTCTTT
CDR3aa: CASSPDRVQGTEAFF

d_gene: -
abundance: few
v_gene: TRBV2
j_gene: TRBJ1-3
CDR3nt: TGTGCCAGCAGTGCCTTCGGAAACACCATATATTTT
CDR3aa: CASSAFGNTIYF

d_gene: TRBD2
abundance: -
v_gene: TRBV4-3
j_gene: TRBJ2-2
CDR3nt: TGCGCCAGCAGCCTGGGGCTAGCGGGAGGGCCCACCGGGGAGCTGTTTTTT
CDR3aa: CASSLGLAGGPTGELFF

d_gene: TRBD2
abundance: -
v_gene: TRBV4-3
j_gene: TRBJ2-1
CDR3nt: TGCGCCAGCAGCCAAGATTCCCCTAGCGGGGCCTCCTACAATGAGCAGTTCTTC
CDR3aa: CASSQDSPSGASYNEQFF

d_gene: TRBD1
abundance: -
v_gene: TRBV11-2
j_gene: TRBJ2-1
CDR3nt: TGTGCCAGCAGCTCCGGACAGGGTCCCTCCTTTTTGAATGAGCAGTTCTTC
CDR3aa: CASSSGQGPSFLNEQFF

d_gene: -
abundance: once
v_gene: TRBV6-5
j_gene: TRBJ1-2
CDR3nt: TGTGCCAGCAGCGACCGTTTGGGGCATGGCTACACCTTC
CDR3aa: CASSDRLGHGYTF

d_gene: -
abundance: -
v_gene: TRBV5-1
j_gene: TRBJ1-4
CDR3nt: TGCGCCAGCAGCCCCCTGGGGCCATGGGATGAAAAACTGTTTTTT
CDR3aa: CASSPLGPWDEKLFF

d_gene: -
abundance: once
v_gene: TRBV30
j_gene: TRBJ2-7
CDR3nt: TGTGCCTGGAGTGTAGGCGCGGGGGCTGGGTACGAGCAGTACTTC
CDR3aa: CAWSVGAGAGYEQYF

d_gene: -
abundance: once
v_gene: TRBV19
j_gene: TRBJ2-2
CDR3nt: TGTGCCAGTAGTATAGATGAAGCGGCGGGTCTTACGAACACCGGGGAGCTGTTTTTT
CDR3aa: CASSIDEAAGLTNTGELFF

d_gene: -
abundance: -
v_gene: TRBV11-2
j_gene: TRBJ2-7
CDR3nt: TGTGCCAGCAGCTTAGGCGGCTGCGAGCAGTACTTC
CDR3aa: CASSLGGCEQYF

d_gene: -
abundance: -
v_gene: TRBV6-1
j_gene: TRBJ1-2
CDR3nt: TGTGCCAGCAGTGGACCGCCGTGGTACTATGGCTACACCTTC
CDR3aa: CASSGPPWYYGYTF

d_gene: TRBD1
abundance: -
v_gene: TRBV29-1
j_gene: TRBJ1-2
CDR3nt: TGCAGCGTTGAAGATCGGACAGGGGGCAATGGCTACACCTTC
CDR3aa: CSVEDRTGGNGYTF

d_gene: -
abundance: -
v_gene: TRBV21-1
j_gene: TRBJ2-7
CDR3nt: TGTGCCAGCAGCGCCCCGGAACTAGCGGGAGGACCCTACGAGCAGTACTTC
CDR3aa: CASSAPELAGGPYEQYF

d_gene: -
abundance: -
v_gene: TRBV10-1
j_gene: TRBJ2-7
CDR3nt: TGCGCCAGCAGTGATCCCGGGGCCCCCTACGAGCAGTACTTC
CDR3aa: CASSDPGAPYEQYF

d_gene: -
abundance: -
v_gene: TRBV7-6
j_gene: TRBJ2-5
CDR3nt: TGTGCCAGCAGCTTAGGAACAGGGTGGGACCAAGAGACCCAGTACTTC
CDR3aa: CASSLGTGWDQETQYF

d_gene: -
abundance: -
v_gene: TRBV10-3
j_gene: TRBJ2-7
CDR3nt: TGTGCCATCAGGGAACAGGGAGCCCACGAGCAGTACTTC
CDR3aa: CAIREQGAHEQYF

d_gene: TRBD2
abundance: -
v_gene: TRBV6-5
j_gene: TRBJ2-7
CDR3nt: TGTGCCAGCACCGCGGTAGCGGGAGTCTACGAGCAGTACTTC
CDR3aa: CASTAVAGVYEQYF

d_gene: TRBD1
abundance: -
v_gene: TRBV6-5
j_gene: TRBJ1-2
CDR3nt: TGTGCCAGCAGACTCGGGACAGCTACTAACTATGGCTACACCTTC
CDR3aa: CASRLGTATNYGYTF